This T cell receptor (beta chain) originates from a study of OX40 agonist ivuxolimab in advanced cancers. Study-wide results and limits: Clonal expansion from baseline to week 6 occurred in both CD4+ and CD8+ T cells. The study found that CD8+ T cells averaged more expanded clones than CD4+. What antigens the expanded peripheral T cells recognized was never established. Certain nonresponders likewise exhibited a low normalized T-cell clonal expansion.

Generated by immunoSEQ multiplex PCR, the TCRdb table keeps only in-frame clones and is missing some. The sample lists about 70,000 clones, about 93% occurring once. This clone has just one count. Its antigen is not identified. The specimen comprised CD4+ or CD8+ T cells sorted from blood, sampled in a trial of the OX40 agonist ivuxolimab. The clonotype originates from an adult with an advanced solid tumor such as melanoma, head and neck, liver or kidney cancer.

Written as DNA, the CDR3 is TGTGCCAGCAGCGCTACCACCGCCTCTGGAAACACCATATATTTT. Translating gives CASSATTASGNTIYF. The rearrangement joins TRBV7-7 to TRBJ1-3, with D unresolved. Germline-derived CDR1 and CDR2 are SSHAT and FNYEAQ (reference sequence). This CDR3 region has 15 residues. Trimming removed 5 bases at V and 0 bases at J, with 11 bases between.